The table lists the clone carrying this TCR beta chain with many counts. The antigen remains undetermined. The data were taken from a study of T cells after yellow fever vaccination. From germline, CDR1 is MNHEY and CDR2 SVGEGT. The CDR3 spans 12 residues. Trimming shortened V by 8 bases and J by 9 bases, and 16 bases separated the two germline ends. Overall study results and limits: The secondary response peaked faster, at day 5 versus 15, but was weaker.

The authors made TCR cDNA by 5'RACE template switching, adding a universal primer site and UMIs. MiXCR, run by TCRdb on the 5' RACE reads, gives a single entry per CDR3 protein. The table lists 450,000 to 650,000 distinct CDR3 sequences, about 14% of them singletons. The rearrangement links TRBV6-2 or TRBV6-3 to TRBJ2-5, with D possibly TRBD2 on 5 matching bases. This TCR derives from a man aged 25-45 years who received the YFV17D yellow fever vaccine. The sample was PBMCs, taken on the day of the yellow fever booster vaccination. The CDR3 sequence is CASQRPGGAQYF. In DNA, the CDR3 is TGTGCCAGCCAACGCCCCGGAGGAGCCCAGTACTTC.